This T cell receptor (beta chain) was sequenced during a study of blood T cell repertoires in COVID-19. This clone was seen a few times. In the study's own analysis: The authors estimated nucleated cell counts from reference gene primer amplification. This table comes from immunoSEQ multiplex PCR, and its TCRdb copy is limited to in-frame clones, with some not included. V, J and clone size are taken as reported in that table, and D and trimming were inferred from the DNA itself. The table lists some 11,000 clones, roughly 91% of them singletons. The CDR3 is 13 amino acids. V was pared by 6 bases and J by 3 bases, with 12 bases between. The germline V gene has CDR1 MNHEY and CDR2 SVGAGI.

This TCR was sampled from a woman aged 70-85 years with active COVID-19. Material: peripheral blood. V gene TRBV6-5 combines with J gene TRBJ2-7, with D possibly TRBD1 on 6 matching bases. This chain's CDR3 is CASSPGHGYEQYF. The CDR3 DNA sequence: TGTGCCAGCAGCCCGGGACACGGCTACGAGCAGTACTTC.